The 24 T cell receptor beta chains below all came from one sample that was sequenced in a study of spatial heterogeneity in lung cancer. Sample time point: sample taken at primary tumor resection. Whole RNA was taken from tumor, nontumor lung or frozen PBMC; it was then sequenced unsorted. TCRdb re-analysed the 5' RACE reads in MiXCR, keeping a single row per CDR3 protein. The sample carries roughly 48,000 distinct CDR3 sequences, approximately 5.3% recorded once. The sample was PBMCs, taken at surgery. These receptors all come from a male donor with early-stage non-small cell lung cancer.

This clonotype appeared many times. The chain joins TRBV20-1 to TRBJ1-1; D remains unclear. V was clipped by 0 bases and J by 1 base, with 15 bases between them. This CDR3 contains 16 residues. Germline values: CDR1 DFQATT, CDR2 SNEGSKA (reference sequence). CDR3 region: CSARDNTGMGNTEAFF. CDR3 DNA sequence: TGCAGTGCTAGAGATAATACGGGGATGGGGAACACTGAAGCTTTCTTT.

This clonotype was detected many times. This chain connects TRBV27 to TRBJ2-2; 9 bases match TRBD1. J gave up 6 bases and V 6 bases, and 11 bases lay outside the gene matches. The CDR3 runs 16 residues. Germline V CDR1 and CDR2: MNHEY, SMNVEV (reference sequence). This CDR3 is CASRQTGTGKAGELFF. Here the CDR3 DNA reads TGTGCCAGCAGACAAACCGGGACAGGGAAGGCCGGGGAGCTGTTTTTT.

This clonotype was picked up many times. The chain combines TRBV9 with TRBJ2-1, with 8 bases fitting TRBD1. The germline V gene encodes CDR1 SGDLS and CDR2 YYNGEE. After removal of 0 bases from V and 5 bases from J, the junction contained 4 bases not matched to a gene. The CDR3 extends over 15 amino acids. The CDR3 loop is CASSVDRGYNNEQFF. For the CDR3, the DNA is TGTGCCAGCAGCGTAGACAGGGGGTACAACAATGAGCAGTTCTTC.

The rearrangement joins TRBV3-1 to TRBJ2-2; D not resolved. Germline-derived CDR1 and CDR2 are LGHDT and YNNKEL (reference sequence). V lost 3 bases to trimming and J lost 4 bases, with 6 bases between them. CDR3 length: 13 residues. The CDR3 reads CASSQLLTGELFF. The DNA for the CDR3 is TGTGCCAGCAGCCAGCTCCTCACCGGGGAGCTGTTTTTT. The full variable domain, rest sourced from reference TRBV3-1 and TRBJ2-2, is DTAVSQTPKYLVTQMGNDKSIKCEQNLGHDTMYWYKQDSKKFLKIMFSYNNKELIINETVPNRFSPKSPDKAHLNLHINSLELGDSAVYFCASSQLLTGELFFGEGSRLTVL.

This chain connects TRBV5-6 to TRBJ2-5; D possibly matches TRBD1 or TRBD2 (6 bases each). Deletions cut 4 bases from V and 7 bases from J, with 17 bases between. Germline lookup yields CDR1 SGHDT and CDR2 YYEEEE. The CDR3 contains 14 residues. CDR3 protein: CASSPRGGGGTQYF. CDR3 nucleotides: TGTGCCAGCAGCCCCAGAGGGGGAGGAGGGACCCAGTACTTC. The variable domain in full, with the rest retrieved from reference TRBV5-6 and TRBJ2-5, is DAGVTQSPTHLIKTRGQQVTLRCSPKSGHDTVSWYQQALGQGPQFIFQYYEEEERQRGNFPDRFSGHQFPNYSSELNVNALLLGDSALYLCASSPRGGGGTQYFGPGTRLLVL.

This clonotype has at least ten counts. The chain employs TRBV5-1 and TRBJ2-1; D gene unclear. Germline V gives CDR1 SGHRS, CDR2 YFSETQ. Trimming stripped 0 bases from V and 10 bases from J, with 11 bases between. This CDR3 region has 13 residues. CDR3: CASSLGPGKEQFF. CDR3 in DNA: TGCGCCAGCAGCTTGGGGCCCGGAAAAGAGCAGTTCTTC. Full variable domain (missing parts from reference TRBV5-1 and TRBJ2-1): KAGVTQTPRYLIKTRGQQVTLSCSPISGHRSVSWYQQTPGQGLQFLFEYFSETQRNKGNFPGRFSGRQFSNSRSEMNVSTLELGDSALYLCASSLGPGKEQFFGPGTRLTVL.

This clonotype was found many times. The rearrangement links TRBV9 to TRBJ2-3, with 9 bases that match TRBD2. J gave up 0 bases and V 4 bases, and 9 bases lay outside the gene matches. Germline V gene data show CDR1 as SGDLS and CDR2 as YYNGEE. This CDR3 region has 17 residues. The CDR3 loop is CASSRAASGISTDTQYF. CDR3 coding DNA: TGTGCCAGCAGCCGGGCGGCTAGCGGGATTAGCACAGATACGCAGTATTTT.

Relative to its sample, this clonotype is medium-sized. The chain is built from TRBV4-1 and TRBJ1-1; possibly TRBD1 for D (5 bases). Germline assignment: CDR1 MGHRA and CDR2 YSYEKL. This CDR3 spans 14 amino acids. V dropped 1 base and J dropped 10 bases, with 16 bases sitting between them. CDR3 sequence reads: CASSQVKGLHVAFF. The CDR3 DNA sequence: TGCGCCAGCAGCCAAGTCAAGGGGCTCCATGTAGCTTTCTTT.

This clonotype was counted at least ten times. CDR3 region: CASSLDPGVDEQYF. The CDR3 coding sequence is TGCGCCAGCAGCTTGGATCCGGGGGTAGACGAGCAGTACTTC. The genes are TRBV5-1 and TRBJ2-7; D is perhaps TRBD2 (6 bases). Trimming removed 0 bases from V and 5 bases from J, with 12 bases in between. The CDR3 has 14 amino acids. Germline assignment: CDR1 SGHRS and CDR2 YFSETQ.

At least ten counts were recorded for this clonotype. The rearrangement joins TRBV6-5 to TRBJ2-5; 10 bases are shared with TRBD2. This CDR3 contains 14 residues. The germline gives CDR1 MNHEY, CDR2 SVGAGI. After removal of 2 bases from V and 5 bases from J, the junction contained 2 bases not matched to a gene. CDR3 nucleotide sequence: TGTGCCAGCAGTTACCTAGCGGGAGCTGAGACCCAGTACTTC. Protein: CASSYLAGAETQYF.

The table lists this clonotype with a few counts. CDR3 nucleotide sequence: TGTGCCAGCAGTTCTCCAACCCGACAGGGGTGGGAGACCCAGTACTTC. It specifies CASSSPTRQGWETQYF. This chain joins TRBV6-2 or TRBV6-3 and TRBJ2-5, with 8 bases matching TRBD1. The CDR3 is made up of 16 amino acids. Germline values: CDR1 MNHEY, CDR2 SVGEGT. Germline trimming cut 4 bases from V and 5 bases from J; bases unmatched to any gene: 12.

This clonotype was observed many times. The chain recombines TRBV30 with TRBJ2-3, with 12 bases lining up with TRBD2. Germline lookup yields CDR1 GTSNPN and CDR2 SVGIG (reference sequence). The trim removed 4 bases at V and 6 bases at J, leaving 2 bases unmatched. The CDR3 covers 13 residues. CDR3 sequence: CAWNGLAGDTQYF. CDR3 coding DNA: TGTGCCTGGAATGGACTAGCGGGGGATACGCAGTATTTT.

The chain recombines TRBV3-1 with TRBJ1-5; maybe TRBD1 (5 bases). Germline assignment: CDR1 LGHDT and CDR2 YNNKEL (reference sequence). Deletions cut 5 bases from V and 6 bases from J, with 11 bases between. The CDR3 is made up of 13 amino acids. Written as DNA, the CDR3 is TGTGCCAGCAGCTCAGGGATGGCTCAGCCCCAGCATTTT. As protein: CASSSGMAQPQHF.

To note about this clonotype: With a much larger clone just one base away, this may be a read error. The rearrangement joins TRBV5-1 to TRBJ2-3; D may be TRBD1 (5 bases). The germline V gene encodes CDR1 SGHRS and CDR2 YFSETQ. Trimming removed 0 bases at V and 0 bases at J, with 11 bases between. The CDR3 is 16 residues long. The DNA for the CDR3 is TGCGCCAGCAGCTTGGGGGGCCGCGCTAGCACAGATACGCAGTATTTT. Translation: CASSLGGRASTDTQYF.

This clonotype was observed many times. This chain connects TRBV2 to TRBJ2-2, with 7 bases aligning to TRBD2. This CDR3 contains 15 residues. Trimming removed 4 bases from V and 0 bases from J; junction bases left unmatched: 2. Per the germline V gene, CDR1 is SNHLY and CDR2 is FYNNEI. The CDR3 DNA sequence: TGTGCCAGCAGTGGGGAGGGGACGAACACCGGGGAGCTGTTTTTT. This codes for CASSGEGTNTGELFF.

In this sample, this clonotype turned up many times. The V call is TRBV7-2, the J call TRBJ2-1, with 7 bases lining up with TRBD1. The CDR3 loop spans 16 amino acids. CDR1 is SGHTA, CDR2 FQGNSA, per germline. The V and J ends lost 5 bases and 1 base, in that order; junction bases with no gene match: 8. The CDR3 nucleotides are TGTGCCAGCAGCCGACAAGGACAGGCTTCCTACAATGAGCAGTTCTTC. The encoded protein is CASSRQGQASYNEQFF.

This clonotype was counted ten times or more. The chain combines TRBV28 with TRBJ2-1, with no clear D. V was shortened by 5 bases and J by 0 bases, with 14 bases between the two germline ends. Germline lookup yields CDR1 MDHEN and CDR2 SYDVKM. This CDR3 has 16 residues. The CDR3 is CASSTKRVRSYNEQFF. The DNA of the CDR3 is TGTGCCAGCAGTACAAAAAGGGTCCGCTCCTACAATGAGCAGTTCTTC.

In this sample, this clonotype turned up many times. The V call is TRBV6-5, the J call TRBJ2-7; tentative D call: TRBD2 (5 bases). The CDR3 extends over 14 amino acids. V lost 2 bases and J lost 2, with 10 bases in between. Germline V gene lookup returns CDR1 MNHEY and CDR2 SVGAGI. The DNA of the CDR3 is TGTGCCAGCAGTTACGGTGGGAGCACCTACGAGCAGTACTTC. It codes for CASSYGGSTYEQYF.

In its sample, this clonotype was seen many times. The CDR3, as DNA: TGCAGCGTTCCAGGAAACACCGGGGAGCTGTTTTTT. Protein: CSVPGNTGELFF. The rearrangement joins TRBV29-1 to TRBJ2-2; D is unclear. The germline V gene encodes CDR1 SQVTM and CDR2 ANQGSEA. The germline V and J ends were trimmed by 5 bases and 2 bases, with 6 bases remaining between them. The CDR3 has 12 residues.

This clonotype appeared many times. The chain is built from TRBV20-1 and TRBJ2-3; D is possibly TRBD2 (5 bases). V was pared by 6 bases and J by 0 bases, with 10 bases between. The CDR3 has 13 residues. CDR1 and CDR2 (germline): DFQATT, SNEGSKA (reference sequence). CDR3 DNA sequence: TGCAGTGCCGTGGGCGGGAGCACAGATACGCAGTATTTT. Translating gives CSAVGGSTDTQYF.

In its sample, this clonotype was seen many times. This rearrangement joins TRBV20-1 to TRBJ2-3; 8 bases are shared with TRBD2. V was pared by 3 bases and J by 1 base, with 15 bases of the junction left unmatched. Germline V gene lookup returns CDR1 DFQATT and CDR2 SNEGSKA (reference sequence). The CDR3 loop spans 18 amino acids. The CDR3 spells CSASDWGSGSMGTDTQYF. The CDR3 DNA follows: TGCAGTGCTAGCGACTGGGGCAGCGGGAGTATGGGCACAGATACGCAGTATTTT.

Only a few counts were recorded for this clonotype. V is TRBV20-1 and J is TRBJ2-1; TRBD2 might be the D (6 bases). The CDR3 is 14 residues long. V gave up 5 bases and J gave up 5 bases, with 16 bases separating them. Germline CDR1 and CDR2: DFQATT and SNEGSKA (reference sequence). The DNA for the CDR3 is TGCAGTGCTTGCTCCGGGACTCTTGACAATGAGCAGTTCTTC. It encodes CSACSGTLDNEQFF.

This clonotype was detected ten times or more. The CDR3 loop is CSANPGTGTYEQYF. The CDR3 bases are TGCAGTGCTAACCCCGGGACGGGAACCTACGAGCAGTACTTC. The chain couples TRBV20-1 to TRBJ2-7; possibly TRBD1 or TRBD2 for D (5 bases each). V lost 4 bases and J lost 2, with 15 bases in between. Germline loops: CDR1 DFQATT, CDR2 SNEGSKA (reference sequence). The CDR3 spans 14 residues.

This clonotype was recorded at least ten times. The V and J genes are TRBV13 and TRBJ1-5; D perhaps matches TRBD1 (6 bases). CDR3 length: 13 residues. Germline-derived CDR1 and CDR2 are PRHDT and FYEKMQ (reference sequence). Trimming took 5 bases from V and 5 from J, leaving 10 bases between them. This chain's CDR3 is CASSTDRDQPQHF. CDR3 DNA sequence: TGTGCCAGCAGCACGGACAGAGATCAGCCCCAGCATTTT.